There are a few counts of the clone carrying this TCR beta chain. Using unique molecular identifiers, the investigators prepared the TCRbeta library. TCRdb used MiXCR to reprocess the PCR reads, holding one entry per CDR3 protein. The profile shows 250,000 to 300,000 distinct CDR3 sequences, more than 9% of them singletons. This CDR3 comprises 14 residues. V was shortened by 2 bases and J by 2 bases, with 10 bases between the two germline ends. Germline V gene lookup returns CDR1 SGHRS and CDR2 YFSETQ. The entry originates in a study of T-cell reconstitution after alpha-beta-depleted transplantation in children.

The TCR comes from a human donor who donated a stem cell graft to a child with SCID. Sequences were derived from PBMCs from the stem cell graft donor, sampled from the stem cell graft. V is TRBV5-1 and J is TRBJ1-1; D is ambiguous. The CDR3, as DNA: TGCGCCAGCAGCTTTACAGCTGTCAACACTGAAGCTTTCTTT. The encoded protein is CASSFTAVNTEAFF.